Sequencing of this TCR beta chain was carried out in a study of CD8+CD57+ T cells in acquired aplastic anemia. This clonotype was picked up many times. Antigen: not known. Overall study findings and caveats: About 30 CD8+ CDR3 sequences occurred in both the patients and the controls. Patients were compared with controls for CD8+ Simpson's diversity, and no significant difference emerged.

Investigators profiled TCR beta VDJ and CDR3 from genomic DNA template. TCRdb reprocessed the reads via MiXCR and lists one record per CDR3 protein. The sample carries under 200,000 distinct CDR3 sequences, less than 60% recorded once. CDR3 length equals 16 residues. Germline CDR1 LNHDA, CDR2 SQIVND (reference sequence). Trimming shortened V by 0 bases and J by 5 bases, and 16 bases separated the two germline ends. All patients picked for sequencing had shown, by flow cytometry, an expansion of CD8+CD57+ cells. No patient had been given any therapy when blood was sampled. The receptor was derived from a human donor with aplastic anemia. The rearrangement links TRBV19 to TRBJ2-5; a possible D gene is TRBD1 (7 bases). Input material: sorted CD4+, CD8+, or CD8+CD57+ T cells (not recorded which) from PBMCs. In nucleotides, the CDR3 is TGTGCCAGTAGTATAGATCTATCGGCAGGGGGGGAGACCCAGTACTTC. This encodes CASSIDLSAGGETQYF. Full variable domain (missing parts from reference TRBV19 and TRBJ2-5): DGGITQSPKYLFRKEGQNVTLSCEQNLNHDAMYWYRQDPGQGLRLIYYSQIVNDFQKGDIAEGYSVSREKKESFPLTVTSAQKNPTAFYLCASSIDLSAGGETQYFGPGTRLLVL.